A single T cell receptor (beta chain) is shown here with its context. The germline V gene encodes CDR1 SGHVS and CDR2 FNYEAQ. This CDR3 is 16 amino acids long. V lost 4 bases, J lost 1 base, and 5 bases stayed unmatched. The data derive from a study of blood T cell repertoires in COVID-19. Study in general: Whether acute or convalescent, the COVID-19 samples came from the United States, Italy and Spain. PBMCs, B-cell-depleted T cells, or T cells were the source of the cDNA or gDNA that made up the material.

As handled by the study authors: Counts of nucleated cells, estimated from reference gene primer amplification, were obtained. TCRdb's copy holds only in-frame clones and misses some; the assay was immunoSEQ multiplex PCR. V, J and clone size are taken as reported in that table, and D and trimming were inferred from the DNA itself. In the table there are over 200,000 clones, more than 65% of which are singletons. The specimen sequenced was peripheral blood. This TCR was sampled from a man aged 50 or older with active or convalescent COVID-19. V gene TRBV7-6 combines with J gene TRBJ1-3, with 9 bases identical to TRBD1. The CDR3 spells CASSSGQGRSGNTIYF. The CDR3 region has the DNA TGTGCCAGCAGCTCCGGACAGGGGAGGTCTGGAAACACCATATATTTT.